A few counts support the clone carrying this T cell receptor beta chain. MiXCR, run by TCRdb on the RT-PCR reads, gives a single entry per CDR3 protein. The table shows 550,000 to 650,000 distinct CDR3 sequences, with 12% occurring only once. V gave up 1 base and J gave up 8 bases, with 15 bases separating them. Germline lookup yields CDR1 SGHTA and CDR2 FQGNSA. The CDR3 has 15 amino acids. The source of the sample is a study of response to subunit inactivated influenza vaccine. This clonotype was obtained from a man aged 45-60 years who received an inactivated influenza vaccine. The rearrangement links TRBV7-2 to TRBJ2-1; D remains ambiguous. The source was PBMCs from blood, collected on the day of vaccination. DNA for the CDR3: TGTGCCAGCAGCTTAGTGGGCCATCCGGGCTATGAGCAGTTCTTC. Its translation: CASSLVGHPGYEQFF.